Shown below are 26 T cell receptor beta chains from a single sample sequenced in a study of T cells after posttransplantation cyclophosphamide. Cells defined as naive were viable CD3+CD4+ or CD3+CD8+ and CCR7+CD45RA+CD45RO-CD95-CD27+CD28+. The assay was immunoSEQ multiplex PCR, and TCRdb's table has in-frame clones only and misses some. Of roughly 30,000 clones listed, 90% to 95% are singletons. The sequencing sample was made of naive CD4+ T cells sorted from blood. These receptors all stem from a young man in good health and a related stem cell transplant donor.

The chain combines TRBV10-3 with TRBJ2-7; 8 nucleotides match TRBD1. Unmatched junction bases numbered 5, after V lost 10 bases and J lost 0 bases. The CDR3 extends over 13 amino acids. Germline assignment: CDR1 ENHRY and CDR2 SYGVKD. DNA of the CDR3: TGTGCCACAGGACAGGGCCACTCCTACGAGCAGTACTTC. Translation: CATGQGHSYEQYF.

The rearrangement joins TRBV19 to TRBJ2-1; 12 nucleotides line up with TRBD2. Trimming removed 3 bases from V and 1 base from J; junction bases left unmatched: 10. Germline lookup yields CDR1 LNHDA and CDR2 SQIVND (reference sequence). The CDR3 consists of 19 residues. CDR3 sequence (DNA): TGTGCCAGTAGTATGGAGCTAGCGGGGGGGCGGGTATCCTACAATGAGCAGTTCTTC. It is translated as CASSMELAGGRVSYNEQFF.

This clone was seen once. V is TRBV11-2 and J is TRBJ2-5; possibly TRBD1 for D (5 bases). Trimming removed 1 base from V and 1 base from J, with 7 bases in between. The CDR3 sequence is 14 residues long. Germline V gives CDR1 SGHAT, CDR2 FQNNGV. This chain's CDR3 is CASSLARVQETQYF. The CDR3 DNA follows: TGTGCCAGCAGCTTAGCCAGGGTCCAAGAGACCCAGTACTTC.

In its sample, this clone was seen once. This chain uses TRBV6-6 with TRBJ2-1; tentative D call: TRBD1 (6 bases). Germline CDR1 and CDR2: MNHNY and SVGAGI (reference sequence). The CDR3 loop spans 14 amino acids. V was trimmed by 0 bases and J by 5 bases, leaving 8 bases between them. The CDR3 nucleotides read TGTGCCAGCAGTTACTCGGACAGAGACAATGAGCAGTTCTTC. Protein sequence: CASSYSDRDNEQFF.

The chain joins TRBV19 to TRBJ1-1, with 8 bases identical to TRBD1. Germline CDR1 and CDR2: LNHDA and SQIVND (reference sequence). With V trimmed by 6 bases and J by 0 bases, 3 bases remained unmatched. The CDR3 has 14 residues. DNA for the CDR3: TGTGCCAGTAGCGGACAGGGAATGAACACTGAAGCTTTCTTT. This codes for CASSGQGMNTEAFF.

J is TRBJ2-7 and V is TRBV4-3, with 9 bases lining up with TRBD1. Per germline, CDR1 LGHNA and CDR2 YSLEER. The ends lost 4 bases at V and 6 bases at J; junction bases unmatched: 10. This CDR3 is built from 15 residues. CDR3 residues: CASSLRQGQGSEQYF. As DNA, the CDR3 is TGCGCCAGCAGCCTCCGGCAGGGACAGGGCTCCGAGCAGTACTTC.

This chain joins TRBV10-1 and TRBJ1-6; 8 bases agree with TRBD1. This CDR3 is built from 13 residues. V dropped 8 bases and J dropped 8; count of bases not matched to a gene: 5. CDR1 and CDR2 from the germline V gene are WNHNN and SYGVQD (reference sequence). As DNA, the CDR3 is TGCGCCAGCTCTCAGACAGGGGATTCACCCCTCCACTTT. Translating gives CASSQTGDSPLHF.

CDR3 amino acids: CASSLEGGGQETQYF. The CDR3 DNA is TGTGCCAGCAGCTTAGAGGGGGGGGGACAAGAGACCCAGTACTTC. The chain joins TRBV7-3 to TRBJ2-5, with D maybe TRBD2 (7 bases). This CDR3 is 15 amino acids long. Trimming cost V 2 bases and J 2 bases, with 12 bases left between them. The germline V gene encodes CDR1 SGHTA and CDR2 FQGTGA.

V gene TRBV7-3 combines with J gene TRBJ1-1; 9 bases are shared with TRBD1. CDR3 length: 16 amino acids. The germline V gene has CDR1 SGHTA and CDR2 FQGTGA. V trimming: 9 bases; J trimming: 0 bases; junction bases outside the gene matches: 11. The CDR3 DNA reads TGTGCCAGTCACCCCGGACAGGGGACGGTGAACACTGAAGCTTTCTTT. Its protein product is CASHPGQGTVNTEAFF.

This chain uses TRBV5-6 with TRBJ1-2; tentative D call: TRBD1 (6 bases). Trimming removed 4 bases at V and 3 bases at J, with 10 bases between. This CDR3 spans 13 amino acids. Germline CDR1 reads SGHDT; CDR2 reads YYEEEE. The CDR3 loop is CASSPTGYYGYTF. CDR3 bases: TGTGCCAGCAGCCCGACAGGATACTATGGCTACACCTTC.

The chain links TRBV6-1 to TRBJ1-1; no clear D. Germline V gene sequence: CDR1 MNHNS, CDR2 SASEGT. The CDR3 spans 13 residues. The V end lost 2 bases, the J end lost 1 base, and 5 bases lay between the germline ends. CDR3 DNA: TGTGCCAGCAGTGAACAGTGGAACACTGAAGCTTTCTTT. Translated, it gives CASSEQWNTEAFF.

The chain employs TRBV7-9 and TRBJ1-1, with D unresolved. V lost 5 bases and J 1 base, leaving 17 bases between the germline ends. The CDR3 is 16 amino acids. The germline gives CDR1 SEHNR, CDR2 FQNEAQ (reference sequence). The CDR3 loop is CASSPLGDWRNTEAFF. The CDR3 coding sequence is TGTGCCAGCAGCCCCCTCGGAGATTGGCGGAACACTGAAGCTTTCTTT.

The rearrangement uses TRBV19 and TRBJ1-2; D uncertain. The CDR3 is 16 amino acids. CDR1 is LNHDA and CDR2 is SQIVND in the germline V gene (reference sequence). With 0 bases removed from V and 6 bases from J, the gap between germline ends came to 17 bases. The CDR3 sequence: CASSIDQSGPLDGYTF. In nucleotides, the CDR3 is TGTGCCAGTAGTATAGATCAGAGCGGGCCCCTCGATGGCTACACCTTC.

The CDR3 protein is CASSIPGVDTGELFF. In DNA, the CDR3 is TGTGCCAGCAGTATTCCAGGGGTGGACACCGGGGAGCTGTTTTTT. The V gene is TRBV28, the J gene TRBJ2-2; a possible D gene is TRBD1 (6 bases). The germline V gene has CDR1 MDHEN and CDR2 SYDVKM. V was trimmed by 5 bases and J by 3 bases, leaving 13 bases between them. The CDR3 loop spans 15 amino acids.

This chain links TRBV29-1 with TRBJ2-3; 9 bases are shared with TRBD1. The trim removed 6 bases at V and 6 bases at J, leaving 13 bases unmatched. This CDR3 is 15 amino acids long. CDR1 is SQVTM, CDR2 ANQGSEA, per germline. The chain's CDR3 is CSVSRTGTGRDTQYF. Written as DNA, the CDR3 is TGCAGCGTCTCTCGGACCGGGACAGGGAGGGATACGCAGTATTTT.

DNA for the CDR3: TGTGCCAGCAGCGTAGACCCTGACAGTAACTATGGCTACACCTTC. The encoded protein is CASSVDPDSNYGYTF. The chain couples TRBV9 to TRBJ1-2; a weak D match, TRBD1 (5 bases). This CDR3 region has 15 residues. With 0 bases removed from V and 1 base from J, the gap between germline ends came to 10 bases. The germline CDR1 and CDR2 sequences are SGDLS and YYNGEE.

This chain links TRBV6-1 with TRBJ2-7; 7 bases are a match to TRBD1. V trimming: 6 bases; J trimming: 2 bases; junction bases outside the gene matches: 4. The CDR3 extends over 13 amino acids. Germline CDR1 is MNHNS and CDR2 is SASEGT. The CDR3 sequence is CASSRQGTYEQYF. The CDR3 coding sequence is TGTGCCAGCAGCAGACAGGGCACCTACGAGCAGTACTTC.

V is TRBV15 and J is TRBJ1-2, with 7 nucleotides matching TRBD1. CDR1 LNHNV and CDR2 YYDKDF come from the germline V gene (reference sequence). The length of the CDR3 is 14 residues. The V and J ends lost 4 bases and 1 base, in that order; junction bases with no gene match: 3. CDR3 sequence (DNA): TGTGCCACCAGCACTCGGGACAGTAACTATGGCTACACCTTC. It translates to CATSTRDSNYGYTF.

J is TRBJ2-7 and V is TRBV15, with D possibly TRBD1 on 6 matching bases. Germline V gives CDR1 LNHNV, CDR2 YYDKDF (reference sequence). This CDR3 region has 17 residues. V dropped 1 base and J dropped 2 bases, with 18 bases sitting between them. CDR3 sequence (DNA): TGTGCCACCAGCAGAGGAGGGGGTAGGATGGGAACCTACGAGCAGTACTTC. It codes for CATSRGGGRMGTYEQYF.

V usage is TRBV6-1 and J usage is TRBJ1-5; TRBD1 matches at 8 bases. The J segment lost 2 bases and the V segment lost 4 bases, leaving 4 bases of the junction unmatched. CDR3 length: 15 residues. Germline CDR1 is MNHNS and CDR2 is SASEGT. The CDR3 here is CASSAGGKGNQPQHF. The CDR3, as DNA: TGTGCCAGCAGTGCAGGGGGCAAGGGCAATCAGCCCCAGCATTTT.

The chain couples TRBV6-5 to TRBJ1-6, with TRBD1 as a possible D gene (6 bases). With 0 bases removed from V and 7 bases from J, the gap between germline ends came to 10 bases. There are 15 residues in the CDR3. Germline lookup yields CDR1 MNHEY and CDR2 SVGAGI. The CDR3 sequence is CASSYSYRVNSPLHF. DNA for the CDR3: TGTGCCAGCAGTTACTCGTACAGGGTGAATTCACCCCTCCACTTT.

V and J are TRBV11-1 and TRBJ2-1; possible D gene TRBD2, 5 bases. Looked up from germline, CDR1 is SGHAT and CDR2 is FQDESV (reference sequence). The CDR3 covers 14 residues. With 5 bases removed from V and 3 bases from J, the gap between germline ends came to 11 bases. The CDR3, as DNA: TGTGCCAGCAGCCCGCCGGACTTCTACAATGAGCAGTTCTTC. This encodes CASSPPDFYNEQFF. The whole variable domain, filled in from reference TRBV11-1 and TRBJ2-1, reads EAEVAQSPRYKITEKSQAVAFWCDPISGHATLYWYRQILGQGPELLVQFQDESVVDDSQLPKDRFSAERLKGVDSTLKIQPAELGDSAMYLCASSPPDFYNEQFFGPGTRLTVL.

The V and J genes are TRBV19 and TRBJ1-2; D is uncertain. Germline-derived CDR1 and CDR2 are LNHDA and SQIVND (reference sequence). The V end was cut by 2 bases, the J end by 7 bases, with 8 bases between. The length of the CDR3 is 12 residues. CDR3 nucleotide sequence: TGTGCCAGTAGTATAAGAGGCGGTGGCTACACCTTC. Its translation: CASSIRGGGYTF.

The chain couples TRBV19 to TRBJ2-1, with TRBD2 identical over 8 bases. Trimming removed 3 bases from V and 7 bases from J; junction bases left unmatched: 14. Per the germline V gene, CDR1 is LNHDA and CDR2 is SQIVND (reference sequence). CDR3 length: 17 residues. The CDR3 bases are TGTGCCAGTAGTATGGCCGGGGGGGCCTTAGGTTTGAATGAGCAGTTCTTC. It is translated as CASSMAGGALGLNEQFF.

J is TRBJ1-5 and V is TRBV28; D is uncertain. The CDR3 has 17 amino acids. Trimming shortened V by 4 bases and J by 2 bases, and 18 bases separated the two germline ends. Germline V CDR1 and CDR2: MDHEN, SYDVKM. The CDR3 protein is CASSWYGVGVGNQPQHF. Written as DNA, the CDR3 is TGTGCCAGCAGTTGGTATGGAGTGGGAGTGGGCAATCAGCCCCAGCATTTT.

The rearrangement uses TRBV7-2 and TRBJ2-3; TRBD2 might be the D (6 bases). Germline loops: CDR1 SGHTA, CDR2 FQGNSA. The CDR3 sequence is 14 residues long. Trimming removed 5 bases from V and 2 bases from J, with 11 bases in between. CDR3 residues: CASSPGDLTDTQYF. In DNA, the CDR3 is TGTGCCAGCAGCCCGGGGGACCTCACAGATACGCAGTATTTT.